The source of this T cell receptor (beta chain) is a study of T cell responses to AZD1222 COVID-19 vaccine. Study overall: Pooling covered second doses at about 4 or about 12 weeks. The study, taken as a whole, reports: White British ancestry dominated among donors, who included more females, and clonal diversity was possibly underestimated. Spike-specific TCR repertoires showed rising breadth and depth after two AZD1222 doses.

Turning to this clone: Its antigen is still unknown.

The assay was immunoSEQ multiplex PCR, and TCRdb's table has in-frame clones only and misses some. Of approximately 120,000 clones listed, about 90% are singletons. The CDR3 length is 16 residues. Trimming at V came to 5 bases and at J to 3 bases, leaving 9 bases not matched to a gene. Germline CDR1 is KGHSH and CDR2 is LQKENI. The sequence was obtained from an adult in good health. This specimen consisted of peripheral blood, obtained on day 0 of AZD1222 vaccination. This chain connects TRBV18 to TRBJ2-5, with 10 bases that match TRBD2. CDR3: CASSFPGTSVKETQYF. The CDR3 bases are TGTGCCAGCTCATTTCCCGGGACTAGCGTTAAAGAGACCCAGTACTTC.